These 26 T cell receptor beta chains share one sample of origin, sequenced in a study of blood T cell repertoires in COVID-19. The data were produced by immunoSEQ multiplex PCR, yet TCRdb's version contains in-frame clones alone and is incomplete. The table includes about 62,000 clones, approximately 90% detected once. Sequencing used peripheral blood. Receptors were obtained from a woman aged 60-75 years with COVID-19, enrolled during active disease.

J is TRBJ1-2 and V is TRBV21-1; the table's D call TRBD1 went unverified against the DNA. TRBV21-1 is a pseudogene. The CDR3 is made up of 14 amino acids. The DNA for the CDR3 is TGTGCCAGCCCTGAAAAAGGACAGGGGCAGGGATACACCTTC. This sequence encodes CASPEKGQGQGYTF.

The gene calls are TRBV4-2 and TRBJ1-5; D gene ambiguous. Germline CDR1 and CDR2: LGHNA and YNFKEQ. CDR3 length: 15 residues. V was pared by 0 bases and J by 5 bases, with 11 bases between. For the CDR3, the DNA is TGTGCCAGCAGCCAAGAGGAAGGAGTCCATCAGCCCCAGCATTTT. Translation gives CASSQEEGVHQPQHF.

The CDR3 reads CASRSSNQPQHF. In nucleotides, the CDR3 is TGTGCCAGCAGGAGTAGCAATCAGCCCCAGCATTTT. The chain joins TRBV12-3 or TRBV12-4 to TRBJ1-5, with D unclear. Trimming pared 6 bases from V and 0 bases from J, leaving 3 bases between. The length of the CDR3 is 12 residues.

This sequence joins TRBV9 and TRBJ2-5, with a weak D call TRBD1 (5 bases). Between the trimmed V and J ends, which lost 2 bases and 1 base, there was a span of 9 bases. The CDR3 covers 14 residues. Germline-derived CDR1 and CDR2 are SGDLS and YYNGEE. DNA of the CDR3: TGTGCCAGCAGCGTGGGCGACAGCCAAGAGACCCAGTACTTC. Translation: CASSVGDSQETQYF. Full variable domain (outside the CDR3, taken from reference TRBV9 and TRBJ2-5): DSGVTQTPKHLITATGQRVTLRCSPRSGDLSVYWYQQSLDQGLQFLIQYYNGEERAKGNILERFSAQQFPDLHSELNLSSLELGDSALYFCASSVGDSQETQYFGPGTRLLVL.

The chain couples TRBV7-2 to TRBJ1-5; possible D gene TRBD1, 6 bases. The CDR3 is 11 amino acids. Germline V CDR1 and CDR2: SGHTA, FQGNSA. Trimming took 4 bases from V and 10 from J, leaving 8 bases between them. CDR3 DNA: TGTGCCAGCAGCTCAGGGGCACCCCAGCATTTT. It specifies CASSSGAPQHF.

This clone was detected only once. The chain carries TRBV6-5 and TRBJ2-3; tentatively, D is TRBD1 (5 bases). V dropped 6 bases and J dropped 0 bases, with 10 bases sitting between them. Germline V CDR1 and CDR2: MNHEY, SVGAGI. CDR3 length equals 14 residues. As DNA, the CDR3 is TGTGCCAGCAGGACTGGGGCAAGCACAGATACGCAGTATTTT. It codes for CASRTGASTDTQYF.

This chain joins TRBV6-1 and TRBJ1-5, with D perhaps TRBD1 (5 bases). V gave up 2 bases and J gave up 5 bases, with 16 bases separating them. CDR3 length: 16 residues. Germline CDR1 and CDR2: MNHNS and SASEGT. The CDR3 reads CASSERGGFSDQPQHF. The CDR3, as DNA: TGTGCCAGCAGTGAAAGGGGCGGATTTAGTGATCAGCCCCAGCATTTT.

The chain couples TRBV30 to TRBJ1-5; D might be TRBD1 (6 bases). Germline-derived CDR1 and CDR2 are GTSNPN and SVGIG (reference sequence). The length of the CDR3 is 17 residues. Trimming cost V 2 bases and J 5 bases, with 22 bases left between them. The CDR3 DNA reads TGTGCCTGGAGTCCCCTCCCCGGGGGGCGGTTAGATCAGCCCCAGCATTTT. Amino acids: CAWSPLPGGRLDQPQHF. The variable domain in full, with the rest retrieved from reference TRBV30 and TRBJ1-5, is SQTIHQWPATLVQPVGSPLSLECTVEGTSNPNLYWYRQAAGRGLQLLFYSVGIGQISSEVPQNLSASRPQDRQFILSSKKLLLSDSGFYLCAWSPLPGGRLDQPQHFGDGTRLSIL.

This chain joins TRBV4-3 and TRBJ2-5; D uncertain. Trimming removed 1 base from V and 4 bases from J, with 16 bases in between. Germline CDR1 and CDR2: LGHNA and YSLEER. The CDR3 runs to 16 residues. This CDR3 is CASSQAVGQEGETQYF. DNA of the CDR3: TGCGCCAGCAGCCAAGCCGTTGGGCAGGAAGGAGAGACCCAGTACTTC.

The gene calls are TRBV2 and TRBJ1-1; the match to TRBD1 covers 12 bases. V trimming: 6 bases; J trimming: 1 base; junction bases outside the gene matches: 3. There are 15 residues in the CDR3. In germline, CDR1 is SNHLY, CDR2 FYNNEI. CDR3 amino acids: CASRGTGGGNTEAFF. DNA for the CDR3: TGTGCCAGCAGAGGGACAGGGGGCGGGAACACTGAAGCTTTCTTT.

The CDR3 nucleotides read TGTGCCTGGAGTCCGGGGGTTAGGGACACAGATACGCAGTATTTT. This gives the protein CAWSPGVRDTDTQYF. This chain links TRBV30 with TRBJ2-3; D perhaps matches TRBD2 (6 bases). The germline V gene has CDR1 GTSNPN and CDR2 SVGIG (reference sequence). V was trimmed by 2 bases and J by 2 bases, leaving 14 bases between them. This CDR3 is built from 15 residues.

The V gene is TRBV5-4, the J gene TRBJ2-7, with a weak D call TRBD1 (6 bases). Deletions cut 4 bases from V and 1 base from J, with 9 bases between. The length of the CDR3 is 13 residues. Germline lookup yields CDR1 SGHNT and CDR2 YYREEE (reference sequence). CDR3 amino acids: CASSPGHSYEQYF. CDR3 in DNA: TGTGCCAGCAGCCCGGGACATTCCTACGAGCAGTACTTC.

This chain links TRBV9 with TRBJ2-5, with TRBD1 identical over 8 bases. J gave up 3 bases and V 3 bases, and 10 bases lay outside the gene matches. The CDR3 runs 16 residues. Germline V lookup: CDR1 SGDLS, CDR2 YYNGEE. The CDR3 reads CASSAGTGRREETQYF. As DNA, the CDR3 is TGTGCCAGCAGCGCCGGGACAGGTAGGAGAGAAGAGACCCAGTACTTC.

The J gene is TRBJ2-7, the V gene TRBV7-8; TRBD1 is a possible D gene (5 bases). The germline V gene has CDR1 SGHVS and CDR2 FQNEAQ. This CDR3 is built from 14 residues. V lost 4 bases to trimming and J lost 3 bases, with 13 bases between them. The CDR3 DNA follows: TGTGCCAGCAGCTCCGAACGGACAAACTACGAGCAGTACTTC. Amino acid sequence: CASSSERTNYEQYF.

This sequence joins TRBV6-5 and TRBJ1-5; D possibly corresponds to TRBD1 (6 bases). The CDR3 is 15 amino acids. V lost 6 bases, J lost 0 bases, and 12 bases lay in between. The V gene's germline CDR1 is MNHEY and CDR2 SVGAGI. The CDR3 here is CASSSGAHSNQPQHF. Here the CDR3 DNA reads TGTGCCAGCAGCTCAGGGGCACATAGCAATCAGCCCCAGCATTTT.

This rearrangement joins TRBV11-3 to TRBJ1-1; TRBD1 might be the D (6 bases). Germline V gene data show CDR1 as SGHNT and CDR2 as YENEEA. V was trimmed by 2 bases and J by 3 bases, leaving 10 bases between them. The CDR3 sequence is 14 residues long. CDR3 nucleotides: TGTGCCAGCAGCTTACAGGGGAAAGACACTGAAGCTTTCTTT. Its protein is CASSLQGKDTEAFF.

The chain links TRBV10-3 to TRBJ2-7, with 11 bases aligning to TRBD1. V was clipped by 6 bases and J by 2 bases; unmatched bases: 3. Germline values: CDR1 ENHRY, CDR2 SYGVKD. The CDR3 has 14 amino acids. The CDR3 region has the DNA TGTGCCATCAGGGAGGACAGGGGGCCCTACGAGCAGTACTTC. Translated, it gives CAIREDRGPYEQYF.

The chain combines TRBV7-8 with TRBJ2-1; D may be TRBD2 (5 bases). Trimming took 3 bases from V and 4 from J, leaving 10 bases between them. The germline V gene has CDR1 SGHVS and CDR2 FQNEAQ. The CDR3 has 14 residues. CDR3 DNA: TGTGCCAGCAGCTTCAGGACGGGATACAATGAGCAGTTCTTC. This translates into CASSFRTGYNEQFF.

J is TRBJ1-2 and V is TRBV5-1; a possible D gene is TRBD1 (5 bases). The CDR3 loop spans 14 amino acids. Germline loops: CDR1 SGHRS, CDR2 YFSETQ. Trimming took off 0 bases at V and 6 bases at J, with 12 bases between the two ends. CDR3 region: CASSLDRQKNGYTF. DNA of the CDR3: TGCGCCAGCAGCTTGGATAGACAGAAGAATGGCTACACCTTC.

V and J are TRBV6-6 and TRBJ2-7; a possible D gene is TRBD2 (5 bases). Per germline, CDR1 MNHNY and CDR2 SVGAGI (reference sequence). This CDR3 is 15 amino acids long. V shed 0 bases and J shed 4 bases, with 13 bases lying between them. This chain's CDR3 is CASSYSSATGYEQYF. Written as DNA, the CDR3 is TGTGCCAGCAGTTACTCGTCCGCCACGGGGTACGAGCAGTACTTC.

The J gene is TRBJ1-2, the V gene TRBV6-5; 12 bases map to TRBD1. CDR1 and CDR2 (germline): MNHEY, SVGAGI. V shed 5 bases and J 13 bases; nucleotides not matched to a gene: 5. This CDR3 spans 12 amino acids. The chain's CDR3 is CASSRDRGHGTF. For the CDR3, the DNA is TGTGCCAGCAGTCGGGACAGGGGGCATGGCACCTTC.

This chain connects TRBV9 to TRBJ1-2, with 8 bases lining up with TRBD1. The CDR3 is 15 residues long. J was trimmed by 7 bases and V by 0 bases; bases with no gene match: 8. Germline CDR1 and CDR2: SGDLS and YYNGEE. The CDR3 loop is CASSVAWAGGSGYTF. Here the CDR3 DNA reads TGTGCCAGCAGCGTAGCCTGGGCAGGGGGCTCTGGCTACACCTTC.

The table lists this clone with a count of one. V gene TRBV3-1 (or the pseudogene TRBV3-2) combines with J gene TRBJ1-6, with unresolved D. The CDR3 totals 18 residues. CDR1 is LGHDT, CDR2 YNNKEL, per germline (reference sequence). V dropped 0 bases and J dropped 0 bases, with 12 bases sitting between them. The DNA for the CDR3 is TGTGCCAGCAGCCAAGATGGGCAGCTGAGCTCCTATAATTCACCCCTCCACTTT. Its translation is CASSQDGQLSSYNSPLHF.

The chain employs TRBV5-4 and TRBJ2-7, with 9 bases identical to TRBD1. Looked up from germline, CDR1 is SGHNT and CDR2 is YYREEE (reference sequence). The ends lost 3 bases at V and 5 bases at J; junction bases unmatched: 6. This CDR3 has 14 amino acids. CDR3 bases: TGTGCCAGCAGCTCCGGACAGGGGCGAAACGAGCAGTACTTC. It encodes CASSSGQGRNEQYF.

This rearrangement joins TRBV9 to TRBJ1-4; a weak D match, TRBD1 (6 bases). Germline V gene lookup returns CDR1 SGDLS and CDR2 YYNGEE. There are 17 residues in the CDR3. Trimming cost V 0 bases and J 3 bases, with 15 bases left between them. The CDR3 region has the DNA TGTGCCAGCAGCGTAGGCCGGGGGGCGAGGGCTAATGAAAAACTGTTTTTT. Residues: CASSVGRGARANEKLFF.

Concerning this clone: Other DNA sequences within the sample encode an identical CDR3. The chain employs TRBV12-3 or TRBV12-4 and TRBJ1-2; no clear D. Trimming took 3 bases from V and 4 from J, leaving 3 bases between them. The CDR3 is 11 residues long. CDR3 sequence reads: CASSLAYGYTF. DNA of the CDR3: TGTGCCAGCAGTTTGGCCTATGGCTACACCTTC.